The clone carrying this T cell receptor (beta chain) was counted many times. Its antigen is as yet unknown. The sample originates from a study of identical twins. The CDR3 loop spans 12 amino acids. The germline V and J ends were trimmed by 2 bases and 2 bases, with 5 bases remaining between them. Germline V gives CDR1 SGHRS, CDR2 YFSETQ. Study-level results: Instead of following the same donors, the conclusions were based on cross-sectional statistical analysis. It was possible that invariant MAIT and iNKT cells partly confounded the zero-insertion analyses.

Unique molecular identifiers were present on cDNA, and template switching added a universal primer site. TCRdb recomputed calls from the 5' RACE reads with MiXCR, one row per CDR3 protein. The sample holds around 200,000 distinct CDR3 sequences, around a tenth seen once. This receptor was taken from a woman under 30 in good health. The chain joins TRBV5-1 to TRBJ2-7, with D unclear. The sample was memory (CD45RO+) T cells sorted from blood. The CDR3, as DNA: TGCGCCAGCAGCTTCGGAGCCTACGAGCAGTACTTC. Protein product: CASSFGAYEQYF.